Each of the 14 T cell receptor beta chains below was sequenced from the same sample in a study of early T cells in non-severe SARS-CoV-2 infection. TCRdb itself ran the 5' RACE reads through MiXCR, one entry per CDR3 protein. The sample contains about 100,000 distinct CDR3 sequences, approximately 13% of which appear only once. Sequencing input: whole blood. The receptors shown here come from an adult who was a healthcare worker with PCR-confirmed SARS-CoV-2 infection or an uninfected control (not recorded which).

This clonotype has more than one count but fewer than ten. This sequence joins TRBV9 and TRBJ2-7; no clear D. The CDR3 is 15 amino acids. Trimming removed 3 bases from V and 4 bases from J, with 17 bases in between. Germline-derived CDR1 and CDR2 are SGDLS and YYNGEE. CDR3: CASSAYRYPHYEQYF. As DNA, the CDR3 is TGTGCCAGCAGCGCCTATCGATACCCCCATTACGAGCAGTACTTC.

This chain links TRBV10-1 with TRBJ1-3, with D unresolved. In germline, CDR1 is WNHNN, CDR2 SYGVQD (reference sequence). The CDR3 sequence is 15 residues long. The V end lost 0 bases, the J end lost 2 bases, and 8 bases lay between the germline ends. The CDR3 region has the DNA TGCGCCAGCAGTGAGTCGACCGGGGCTGGAAACACCATATATTTT. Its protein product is CASSESTGAGNTIYF.

The CDR3 DNA is TGCAGCGTTGAAGATCTTGTGAATGGCGGCTACACCTTC. Translation gives CSVEDLVNGGYTF. The rearrangement links TRBV29-1 to TRBJ1-2, with D uncertain. This CDR3 comprises 13 residues. Trimming took 0 bases from V and 8 from J, leaving 13 bases between them. Germline CDR1 is SQVTM and CDR2 is ANQGSEA.

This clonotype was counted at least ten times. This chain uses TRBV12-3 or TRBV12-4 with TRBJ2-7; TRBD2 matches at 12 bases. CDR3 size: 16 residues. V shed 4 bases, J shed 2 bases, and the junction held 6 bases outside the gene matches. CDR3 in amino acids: CASSSSGLAGPYEQYF. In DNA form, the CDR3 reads TGTGCCAGCAGTTCCTCGGGACTAGCGGGTCCCTACGAGCAGTACTTC.

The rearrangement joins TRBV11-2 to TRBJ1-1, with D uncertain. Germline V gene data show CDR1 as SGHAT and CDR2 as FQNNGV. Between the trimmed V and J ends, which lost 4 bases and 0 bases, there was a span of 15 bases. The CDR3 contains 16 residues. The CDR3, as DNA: TGTGCCAGCAGCTCCCACAGAGCTGCGATGAACACTGAAGCTTTCTTT. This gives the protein CASSSHRAAMNTEAFF. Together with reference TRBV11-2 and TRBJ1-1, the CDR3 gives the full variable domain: EAGVAQSPRYKIIEKRQSVAFWCNPISGHATLYWYQQILGQGPKLLIQFQNNGVVDDSQLPKDRFSAERLKGVDSTLKIQPAKLEDSAVYLCASSSHRAAMNTEAFFGQGTRLTVV.

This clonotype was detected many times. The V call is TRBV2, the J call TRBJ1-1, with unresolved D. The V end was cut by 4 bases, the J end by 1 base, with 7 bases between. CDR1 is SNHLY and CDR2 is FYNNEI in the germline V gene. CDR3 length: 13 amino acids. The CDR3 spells CASSGYKNTEAFF. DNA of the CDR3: TGTGCCAGCAGTGGATATAAGAACACTGAAGCTTTCTTT.

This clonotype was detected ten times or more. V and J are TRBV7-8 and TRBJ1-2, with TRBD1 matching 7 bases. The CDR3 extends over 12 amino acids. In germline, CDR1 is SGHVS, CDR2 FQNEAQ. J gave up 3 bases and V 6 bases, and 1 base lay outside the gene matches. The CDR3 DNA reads TGTGCCAGCAGTCAGGGGGACTATGGCTACACCTTC. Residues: CASSQGDYGYTF.

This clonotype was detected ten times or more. This CDR3 reads CASSLGAMASTDTQYF. The DNA for the CDR3 is TGCGCCAGCAGCTTGGGGGCGATGGCTAGCACAGATACGCAGTATTTT. The chain employs TRBV5-1 and TRBJ2-3; D remains ambiguous. Germline loops: CDR1 SGHRS, CDR2 YFSETQ. V lost 0 bases, J lost 0 bases, and 11 bases lay in between. The CDR3 is 16 residues long.

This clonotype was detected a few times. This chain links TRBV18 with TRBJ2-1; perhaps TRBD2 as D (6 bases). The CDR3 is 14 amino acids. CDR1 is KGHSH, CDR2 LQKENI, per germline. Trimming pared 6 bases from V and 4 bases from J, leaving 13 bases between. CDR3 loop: CASSEGRFYNEQFF. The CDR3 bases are TGTGCCAGCTCGGAGGGGAGATTTTACAATGAGCAGTTCTTC.

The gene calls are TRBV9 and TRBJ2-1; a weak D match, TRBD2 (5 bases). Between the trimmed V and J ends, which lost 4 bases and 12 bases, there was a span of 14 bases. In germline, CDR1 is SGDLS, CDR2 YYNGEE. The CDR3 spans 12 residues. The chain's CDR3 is CASSTQGLGQFF. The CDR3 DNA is TGTGCCAGCAGCACGCAAGGACTTGGGCAGTTCTTC.

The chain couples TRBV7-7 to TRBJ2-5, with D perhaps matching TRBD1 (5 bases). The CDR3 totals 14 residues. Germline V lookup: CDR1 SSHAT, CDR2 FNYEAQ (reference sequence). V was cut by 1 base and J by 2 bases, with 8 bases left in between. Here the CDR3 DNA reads TGTGCCAGCAGCTTAGGGGGCAGTCAAGAGACCCAGTACTTC. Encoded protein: CASSLGGSQETQYF.

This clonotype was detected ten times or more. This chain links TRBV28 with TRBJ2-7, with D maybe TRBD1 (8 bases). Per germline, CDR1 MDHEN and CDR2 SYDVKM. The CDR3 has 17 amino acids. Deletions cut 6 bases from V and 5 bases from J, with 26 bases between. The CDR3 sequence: CASSLNPQDRAGDEQYF. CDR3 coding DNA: TGTGCCAGCAGCTTAAACCCTCAGGACAGGGCGGGGGACGAGCAGTACTTC.

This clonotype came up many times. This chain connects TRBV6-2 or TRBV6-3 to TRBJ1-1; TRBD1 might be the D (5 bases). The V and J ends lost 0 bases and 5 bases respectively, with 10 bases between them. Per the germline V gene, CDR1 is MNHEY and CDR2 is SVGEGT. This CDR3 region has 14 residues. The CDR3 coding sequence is TGTGCCAGCAGTTACTCGGGGTCAGGGACTGAAGCTTTCTTT. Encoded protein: CASSYSGSGTEAFF.

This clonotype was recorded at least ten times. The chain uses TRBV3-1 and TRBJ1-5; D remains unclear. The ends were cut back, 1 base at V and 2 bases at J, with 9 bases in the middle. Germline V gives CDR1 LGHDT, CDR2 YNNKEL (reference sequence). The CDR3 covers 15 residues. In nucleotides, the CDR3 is TGTGCCAGCAGCCAAGCCCATAAGGGCAATCAGCCCCAGCATTTT. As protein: CASSQAHKGNQPQHF. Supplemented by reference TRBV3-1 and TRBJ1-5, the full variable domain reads DTAVSQTPKYLVTQMGNDKSIKCEQNLGHDTMYWYKQDSKKFLKIMFSYNNKELIINETVPNRFSPKSPDKAHLNLHINSLELGDSAVYFCASSQAHKGNQPQHFGDGTRLSIL.